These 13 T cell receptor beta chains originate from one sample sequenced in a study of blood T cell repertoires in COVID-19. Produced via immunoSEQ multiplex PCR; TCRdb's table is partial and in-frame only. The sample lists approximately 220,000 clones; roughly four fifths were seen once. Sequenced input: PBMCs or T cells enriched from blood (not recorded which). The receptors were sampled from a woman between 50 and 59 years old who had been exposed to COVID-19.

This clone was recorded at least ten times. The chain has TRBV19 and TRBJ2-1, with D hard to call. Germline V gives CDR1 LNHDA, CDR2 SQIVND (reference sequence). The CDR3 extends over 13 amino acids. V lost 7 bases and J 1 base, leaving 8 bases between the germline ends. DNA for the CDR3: TGTGCCAGTAACCCCGGGTCCTACAATGAGCAGTTCTTC. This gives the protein CASNPGSYNEQFF.

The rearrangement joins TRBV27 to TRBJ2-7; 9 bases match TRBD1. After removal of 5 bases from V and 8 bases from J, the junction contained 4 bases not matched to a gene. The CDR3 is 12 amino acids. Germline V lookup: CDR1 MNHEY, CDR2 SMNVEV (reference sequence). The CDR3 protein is CASSTHRGQQYF. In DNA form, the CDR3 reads TGTGCCAGCAGTACCCACAGGGGGCAGCAGTACTTC.

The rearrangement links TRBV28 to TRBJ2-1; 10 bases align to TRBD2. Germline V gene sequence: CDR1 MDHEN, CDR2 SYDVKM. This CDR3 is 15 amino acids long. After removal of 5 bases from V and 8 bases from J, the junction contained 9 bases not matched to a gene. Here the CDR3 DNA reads TGTGCCAGCAGTCCTCCGGGACTAGCGAGGGATGAGCAGTTCTTC. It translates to CASSPPGLARDEQFF.

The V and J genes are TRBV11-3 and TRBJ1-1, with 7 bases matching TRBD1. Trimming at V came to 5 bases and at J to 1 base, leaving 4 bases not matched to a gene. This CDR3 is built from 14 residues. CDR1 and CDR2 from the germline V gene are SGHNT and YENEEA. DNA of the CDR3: TGTGCCAGCAGCCCGGGACAGCAGAACACTGAAGCTTTCTTT. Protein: CASSPGQQNTEAFF.

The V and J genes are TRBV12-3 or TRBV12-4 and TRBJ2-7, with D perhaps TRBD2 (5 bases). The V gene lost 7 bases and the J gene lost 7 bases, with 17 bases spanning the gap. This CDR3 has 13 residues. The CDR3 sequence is CASMGGGYLEQYF. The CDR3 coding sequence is TGTGCCAGCATGGGTGGAGGTTACCTGGAGCAGTACTTC.

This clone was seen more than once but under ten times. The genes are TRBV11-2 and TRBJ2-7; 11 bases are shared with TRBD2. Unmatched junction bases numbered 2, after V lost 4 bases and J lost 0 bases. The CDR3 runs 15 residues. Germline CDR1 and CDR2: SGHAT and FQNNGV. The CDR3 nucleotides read TGTGCCAGCAGCTCTACTAGCGGGAGCTCCTACGAGCAGTACTTC. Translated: CASSSTSGSSYEQYF.

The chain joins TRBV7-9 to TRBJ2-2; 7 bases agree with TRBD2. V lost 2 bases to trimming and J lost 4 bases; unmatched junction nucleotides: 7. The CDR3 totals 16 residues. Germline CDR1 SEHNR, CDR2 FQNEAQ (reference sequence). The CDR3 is CASSLRGLDGTGELFF. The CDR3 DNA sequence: TGTGCCAGCAGCTTAAGAGGACTAGATGGCACCGGGGAGCTGTTTTTT. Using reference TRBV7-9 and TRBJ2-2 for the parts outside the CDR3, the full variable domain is DTGVSQNPRHKITKRGQNVTFRCDPISEHNRLYWYRQTLGQGPEFLTYFQNEAQLEKSRLLSDRFSAERPKGSFSTLEIQRTEQGDSAMYLCASSLRGLDGTGELFFGEGSRLTVL.

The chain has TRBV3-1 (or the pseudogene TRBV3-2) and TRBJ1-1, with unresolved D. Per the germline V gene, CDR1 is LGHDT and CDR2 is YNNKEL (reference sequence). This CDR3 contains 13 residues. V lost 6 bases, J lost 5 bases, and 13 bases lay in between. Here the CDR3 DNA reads TGTGCCAGCAGACACGGATCGGGGACTGAAGCTTTCTTT. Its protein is CASRHGSGTEAFF.

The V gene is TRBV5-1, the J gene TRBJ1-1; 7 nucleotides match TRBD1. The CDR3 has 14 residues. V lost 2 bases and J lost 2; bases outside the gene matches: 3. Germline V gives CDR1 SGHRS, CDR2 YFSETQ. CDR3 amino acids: CASSLQGPNTEAFF. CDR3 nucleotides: TGCGCCAGCAGCTTACAGGGGCCCAACACTGAAGCTTTCTTT.

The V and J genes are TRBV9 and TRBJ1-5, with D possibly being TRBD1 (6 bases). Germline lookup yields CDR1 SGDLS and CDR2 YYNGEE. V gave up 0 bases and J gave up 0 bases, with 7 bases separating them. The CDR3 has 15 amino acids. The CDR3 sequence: CASSVGQDSNQPQHF. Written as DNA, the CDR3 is TGTGCCAGCAGCGTAGGACAGGATAGCAATCAGCCCCAGCATTTT.

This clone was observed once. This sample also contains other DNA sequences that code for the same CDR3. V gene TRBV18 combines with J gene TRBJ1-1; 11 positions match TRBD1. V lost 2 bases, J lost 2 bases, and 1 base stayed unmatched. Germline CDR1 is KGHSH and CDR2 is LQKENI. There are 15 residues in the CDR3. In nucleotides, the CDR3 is TGTGCCAGCTCACCAGGGACAGGGGGAAACACTGAAGCTTTCTTT. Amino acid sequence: CASSPGTGGNTEAFF.

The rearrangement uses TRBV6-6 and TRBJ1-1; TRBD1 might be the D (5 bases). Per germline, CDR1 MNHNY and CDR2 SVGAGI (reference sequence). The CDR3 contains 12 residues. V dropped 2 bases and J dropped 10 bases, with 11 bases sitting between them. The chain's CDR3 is CASSYTDSGAFF. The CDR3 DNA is TGTGCCAGCAGTTACACCGACAGTGGAGCTTTCTTT.

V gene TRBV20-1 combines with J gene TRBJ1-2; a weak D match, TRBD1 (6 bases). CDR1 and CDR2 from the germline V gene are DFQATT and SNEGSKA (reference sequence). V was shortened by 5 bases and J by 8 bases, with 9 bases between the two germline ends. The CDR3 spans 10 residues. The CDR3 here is CSAAGEGYTF. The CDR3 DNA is TGCAGTGCTGCAGGGGAGGGCTACACCTTC.